The clone carrying this TCR beta chain was seen once. Its antigen is still unknown. These data belong to a study of chemoradiotherapy in HPV16-positive cancers. Looking at the study overall: Functional T-cell assays on a couple of HPV16-positive patients' cells defined candidate HPV-specific clones and common TCR motifs. General observations from the study: Candidate HPV-specific clones and E7-related TCR motifs grew in tumor during treatment. In HPV16-positive patients, HPV-responsive T-cell expansion tracked better recurrence-free survival.

Repertoires were generated with immunoSEQ multiplex PCR, while TCRdb's copy carries only in-frame clones and drops some. Of approximately 8,500 clones listed, less than 85% were seen once; the top ten hold around 8.6%. This CDR3 has 15 residues. V dropped 6 bases and J dropped 5 bases, with 20 bases sitting between them. Germline assignment: CDR1 MRHNA and CDR2 SNTAGT. The source is a human donor with HPV-associated anogenital cancer. The sample was gathered from a patient who underwent chemoradiotherapy. This sequence joins TRBV6-4 and TRBJ2-7, with D tentatively TRBD2 (6 bases). CDR3 DNA: TGTGCCAGCAGAGCCCCGGGACGGAGGGAGGACGAGCAGTACTTC. Its protein is CASRAPGRREDEQYF.